A selection of T cell receptor beta chains follows, all from one sample in a study of human T cells and chemical hapten exposure. TCRdb reanalysed the RACE reads using MiXCR and keeps one entry per CDR3 protein. The sample consists of about 380,000 distinct CDR3 sequences, roughly 4.8% of them appearing once. The sequenced sample was whole blood, obtained in connection with sensitization to the hapten diphenylcyclopropenone (DPC). The origin of the receptors is a woman between 50 and 59 years old with alopecia areata. Some clones in this sample may be carry-over from other donors' samples. Both conserved end residues are part of each CDR3. D genes are given only for firm matches. Only part of the rows carry a size: once, few, many, or a class if the clone is expanded.

V gene	clone size	J gene	D gene	CDR3 DNA	CDR3 protein
TRBV6-2/TRBV6-3	-	TRBJ1-5	-	TGTGCCAGCACCCCCCCCGAGCGCGGCGGGCTTAGCAATCAGCCCCAGCATTTT	CASTPPERGGLSNQPQHF
TRBV29-1	many	TRBJ2-6	-	TGCAGCGTTGAGGGACCCTTCTCTGGGGCCAACGTCCTGACTTTC	CSVEGPFSGANVLTF
TRBV7-9	many	TRBJ2-4	-	TGTGCCAGCAGAGGCCGGGACGGTTTAAACATTCAGTACTTC	CASRGRDGLNIQYF
TRBV28	few	TRBJ2-3	TRBD2	TGTGCCAGCAGTTTAGAATTAGCGGGAGGTGGAGATACGCAGTATTTT	CASSLELAGGGDTQYF
TRBV7-2	many	TRBJ2-1	-	TGTGCCAGCAGCCCTAGCGCTAGCTCCTACAATGAGCAGTTCTTC	CASSPSASSYNEQFF
TRBV20-1	-	TRBJ2-4	-	TGCAGTGCTAGAGATGGGCCAGAAGAGTACTTC	CSARDGPEEYF
TRBV10-3	many	TRBJ2-7	-	TGTGCCATCAGCGCAAACTACGAGCAGTACTTC	CAISANYEQYF
TRBV12-5	many	TRBJ1-1	-	TGTGCTAGTGGTTTATACCCATTATCTGAAGCTTTCTTT	CASGLYPLSEAFF
TRBV16	-	TRBJ2-3	TRBD1	TGTGCCAGCGCCTCGACAGGGGGCCGCCCAGATACGCAGTATTTT	CASASTGGRPDTQYF
TRBV18	-	TRBJ2-3	TRBD1	TGTGCCAGCTCACAAACGACAGGGAAGGTCACAGATACGCAGTATTTT	CASSQTTGKVTDTQYF
TRBV3-1	many	TRBJ2-1	-	TGTGCCAGCAGCCAAGACATGGGATCGTGGTTCTTC	CASSQDMGSWFF
TRBV6-1	many	TRBJ2-1	-	TGTGCCAGCAGAGGACCCGGTGAGCAGTTCTTC	CASRGPGEQFF
TRBV3-1	many	TRBJ2-5	-	TGTGCCAGCGGGACCCCTTGGTACTTC	CASGTPWYF
TRBV7-6	many	TRBJ2-3	-	TGTGCCAGCGGTGGGACAGATACGCAGTATTTT	CASGGTDTQYF
TRBV11-2	-	TRBJ2-3	-	TGTGCCAGCAGCTACTACGGGACAGATACGCAGTATTTT	CASSYYGTDTQYF
TRBV3-1	many	TRBJ1-4	-	TGTGCCAGCAGCCACCGCGGGGTTGATGAAAAACTGTTTTTT	CASSHRGVDEKLFF
TRBV12-3/TRBV12-4	few	TRBJ2-3	-	TGTGCCAGCAGTTTAGGTCCGGTTTACTTTACAGATACGCAGTATTTT	CASSLGPVYFTDTQYF
TRBV29-1	many	TRBJ1-1	TRBD1	TGCAGCGCTCGGACAGGGGAAGACACTGAAGCTTTCTTT	CSARTGEDTEAFF
TRBV2	few	TRBJ2-5	-	TGTGCCAGCAGTGTCAGGGAAGAGACCCAGTACTTC	CASSVREETQYF
TRBV15	-	TRBJ2-3	-	TGTGCCACCAGCAGAGACCGGGGCTCTTCAGGGATGGGGCAGTATTTT	CATSRDRGSSGMGQYF
TRBV19	many	TRBJ1-4	-	TGTGCCAGTAGTATTTCGGCGCCTAATGAAAAACTGTTTTTT	CASSISAPNEKLFF
TRBV5-1	-	TRBJ1-1	-	TGCGCCAGCAGCTTGGAGGAGATCACTGAAGCTTTCTTT	CASSLEEITEAFF
TRBV12-3/TRBV12-4	many	TRBJ1-5	-	TGTGCCAGCGGTACAGCGACCAAGCCCCAGCATTTT	CASGTATKPQHF
TRBV7-8	many	TRBJ1-2	-	TGTGCCAGCAGCTTAGTCTTTAACCCAGGGTTCGGCTACACCTTC	CASSLVFNPGFGYTF
TRBV25-1	few	TRBJ2-3	TRBD2	TGTGCCAGCAGTGAATCCGGGACTACAACCCGGTATTTT	CASSESGTTTRYF
TRBV27	many	TRBJ2-2	-	TGTGCCAGCAGTTTTCTTGGGGAGGACGGGGAGCTGTTTTTT	CASSFLGEDGELFF
TRBV5-6	many	TRBJ1-1	TRBD1	TGTGCCAGCAGCTTCCCGTGGACAGGGGGAAACACTGAAGCTTTCTTT	CASSFPWTGGNTEAFF
TRBV29-1	-	TRBJ1-2	TRBD1	TGCAGCGTACGGGACAGGTTAAACTATGGCTACACCTTC	CSVRDRLNYGYTF
TRBV7-9	many	TRBJ1-2	-	TGTGCCAGCAGCTTAGACAGTCCTAACTATGGCTACACCTTC	CASSLDSPNYGYTF
TRBV29-1	many	TRBJ2-1	TRBD1	TGCAGCGGATCACAGGGGAATGAGCAGTTCTTC	CSGSQGNEQFF
TRBV12-5	many	TRBJ1-5	TRBD1	TGTGCTAGTGGTTTGACCGCCGGGACAGGGAGACAGCCCCAGCATTTT	CASGLTAGTGRQPQHF
TRBV12-3/TRBV12-4	many	TRBJ2-3	-	TGTGCCAGCAGTTTTGTCGGTAGAGGCACAGATACGCAGTATTTT	CASSFVGRGTDTQYF
TRBV27	few	TRBJ1-2	-	TGTGCCAGCAGCCTTCAGCGTAACTATGGCTACACCTTC	CASSLQRNYGYTF